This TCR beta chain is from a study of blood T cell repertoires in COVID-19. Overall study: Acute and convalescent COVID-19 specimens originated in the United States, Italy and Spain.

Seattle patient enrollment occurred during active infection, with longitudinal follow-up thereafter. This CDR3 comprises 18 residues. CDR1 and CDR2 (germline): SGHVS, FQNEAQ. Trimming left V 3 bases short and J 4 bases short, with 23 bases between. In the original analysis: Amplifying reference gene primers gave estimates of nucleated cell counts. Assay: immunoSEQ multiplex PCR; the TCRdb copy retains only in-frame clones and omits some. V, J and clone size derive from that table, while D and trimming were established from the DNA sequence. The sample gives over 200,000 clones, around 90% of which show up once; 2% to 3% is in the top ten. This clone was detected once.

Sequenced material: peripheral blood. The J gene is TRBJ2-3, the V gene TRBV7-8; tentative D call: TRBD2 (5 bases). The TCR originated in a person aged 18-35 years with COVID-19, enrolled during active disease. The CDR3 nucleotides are TGTGCCAGCAGCTTTGGTACTCCTTTAGTCGGGGATGCAGATACGCAGTATTTT. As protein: CASSFGTPLVGDADTQYF.